These 10 T cell receptor beta chains were sequenced from one sample in a study of T cells in Graves' hyperthyroidism and ophthalmopathy. The investigators amplified TCR beta CDR3 regions from RNA transcripts. The HTBI primer set served for first-round RT-PCR of the TCR CDR3. A single record per CDR3 protein comes from TCRdb applying MiXCR to the multiplex PCR reads. The data contain almost 500,000 distinct CDR3 sequences, approximately 23% of them seen just once; the ten biggest clones take up under 55%. The specimen sequenced was blood. Receptors originate from a woman between 65 and 79 years old with Graves' ophthalmopathy.

The sample holds one count of this clonotype. V usage is TRBV28 and J usage is TRBJ2-2, with 7 nucleotides matching TRBD1. The CDR3 is 17 residues long. Germline trimming cut 6 bases from V and 0 bases from J; bases unmatched to any gene: 10. Germline V lookup: CDR1 MDHEN, CDR2 SYDVKM. The CDR3 sequence is CASSLIDRAPNTGELFF. The CDR3 nucleotides are TGTGCCAGCAGCCTTATTGACAGGGCCCCGAACACCGGGGAGCTGTTTTTT.

The rearrangement joins TRBV9 to TRBJ2-1, with D tentatively TRBD2 (6 bases). Trimming cost V 2 bases and J 0 bases, with 9 bases left between them. In germline, CDR1 is SGDLS, CDR2 YYNGEE. The CDR3 has 15 amino acids. The CDR3 DNA is TGTGCCAGCAGCGTTTACGGGAGCTCCTACAATGAGCAGTTCTTC. This codes for CASSVYGSSYNEQFF. Filled out from reference TRBV9 and TRBJ2-1, the complete variable domain reads DSGVTQTPKHLITATGQRVTLRCSPRSGDLSVYWYQQSLDQGLQFLIQYYNGEERAKGNILERFSAQQFPDLHSELNLSSLELGDSALYFCASSVYGSSYNEQFFGPGTRLTVL.

With regard to this clonotype: A read error may account for a junction end that differs from germline. The chain uses TRBV6-1 and TRBJ1-2; TRBD1 agrees at 8 bases. This CDR3 contains 14 residues. Germline loops: CDR1 MNHNS, CDR2 SASEGT. In DNA form, the CDR3 reads TGTGCCAGCAGTCCGGACAGGGATTACTATGACTACACCTTC. Translating it yields CASSPDRDYYDYTF.

This clonotype was observed a few times. The rearrangement uses TRBV19 and TRBJ2-1, with D perhaps matching TRBD2 (5 bases). The CDR3 is made up of 14 amino acids. Germline CDR1 and CDR2: LNHDA and SQIVND (reference sequence). The germline V and J ends were trimmed by 7 bases and 0 bases, with 10 bases remaining between them. The CDR3 spells CASKIAYSYNEQFF. The CDR3 nucleotides read TGTGCCAGTAAGATAGCGTACTCCTACAATGAGCAGTTCTTC.

This clonotype was seen many times. The rearrangement uses TRBV28 and TRBJ2-2, with 10 bases matching TRBD1. This CDR3 spans 18 amino acids. Per the germline V gene, CDR1 is MDHEN and CDR2 is SYDVKM. J lost 2 bases, V lost 3 bases, and 9 bases had no gene match. The DNA of the CDR3 is TGTGCCAGCAGTTTTCCCCCCGGACAGGGGGGCAACACCGGGGAGCTGTTTTTT. It is translated as CASSFPPGQGGNTGELFF.

About this clonotype itself: This may arise from a read error, as a much more abundant clone is one base away. The rearrangement uses TRBV2 and TRBJ2-1; 9 positions agree with TRBD1. This CDR3 spans 13 amino acids. Germline loops: CDR1 SNHLY, CDR2 FYNNEI. V dropped 7 bases and J dropped 10; count of bases not matched to a gene: 8. The CDR3 sequence: CASNRDRVGEQFF. As DNA, the CDR3 is TGTGCCAGCAACCGGGACAGGGTGGGCGAGCAGTTCTTC.

At least ten counts were recorded for this clonotype. The rearrangement uses TRBV28 and TRBJ2-7; 12 bases fit TRBD2. The CDR3 consists of 14 residues. The V gene end was trimmed by 5 bases and the J gene end by 6 bases; junction bases not matched to a gene: 5. Germline V gene lookup returns CDR1 MDHEN and CDR2 SYDVKM. The CDR3 spells CASSRLAGAPEQYF. The CDR3 DNA reads as TGTGCCAGCAGTCGACTAGCGGGAGCTCCCGAGCAGTACTTC.

This clonotype was recorded many times. The V gene is TRBV11-2, the J gene TRBJ2-7; D is possibly TRBD1 or TRBD2 (5 bases each). Between the trimmed V and J ends, which lost 5 bases and 3 bases, there was a span of 17 bases. CDR1 and CDR2 (germline): SGHAT, FQNNGV. The CDR3 sequence is 15 residues long. CDR3 protein: CASSAPSLRGYEQYF. Here the CDR3 DNA reads TGTGCCAGCAGCGCGCCATCCCTGAGGGGCTACGAGCAGTACTTC. Combining the CDR3 with reference TRBV11-2 and TRBJ2-7 gives the whole variable domain EAGVAQSPRYKIIEKRQSVAFWCNPISGHATLYWYQQILGQGPKLLIQFQNNGVVDDSQLPKDRFSAERLKGVDSTLKIQPAKLEDSAVYLCASSAPSLRGYEQYFGPGTRLTVT.

This clonotype was detected only once. CDR3 region: CASRLGASYEQYF. CDR3 in DNA: TGTGCCAGCCGACTTGGCGCCTCCTACGAGCAGTACTTC. The chain employs TRBV6-1 and TRBJ2-7; the D is unclear. The length of the CDR3 is 13 residues. Deletions cut 8 bases from V and 0 bases from J, with 11 bases between. CDR1 is MNHNS, CDR2 SASEGT, per germline.

The gene calls are TRBV19 and TRBJ1-1, with D maybe TRBD1 (6 bases). The germline CDR1 and CDR2 sequences are LNHDA and SQIVND (reference sequence). The CDR3 runs to 15 residues. With 3 bases removed from V and 5 bases from J, the gap between germline ends came to 16 bases. CDR3 bases: TGTGCCAGTAGTATCCAGGACAGTACTGGTACTGAAGCTTTCTTT. Its translation: CASSIQDSTGTEAFF. Full variable domain (outside the CDR3, taken from reference TRBV19 and TRBJ1-1): DGGITQSPKYLFRKEGQNVTLSCEQNLNHDAMYWYRQDPGQGLRLIYYSQIVNDFQKGDIAEGYSVSREKKESFPLTVTSAQKNPTAFYLCASSIQDSTGTEAFFGQGTRLTVV.